The TCR beta chain under discussion was sequenced for a study of blood T cell repertoires in COVID-19. Study-wide context: The samples span acute and convalescent COVID-19 from the United States, Italy and Spain.

In the authors' workflow: Amplifying reference gene primers gave estimates of nucleated cell counts. This table comes from immunoSEQ multiplex PCR, and its TCRdb copy is limited to in-frame clones, with some not included. V and J calls and clone size are those listed in that table; D and trimming were worked out from the DNA. Of 250,000 to 350,000 clones listed, 75% to 95% are singletons. Enrollees, about 18 to 95 years old, lived in about two dozen US areas. CDR3 size: 15 residues. V dropped 3 bases and J dropped 4; count of bases not matched to a gene: 6. CDR1 and CDR2 (germline): MNHEY, SMNVEV (reference sequence).

The V and J genes are TRBV27 and TRBJ2-1; TRBD2 agrees at 7 bases. Sequenced: PBMCs or T cells enriched from blood (not recorded which). This TCR derives from a woman aged 25 to 45 who had recovered from COVID-19. In nucleotides, the CDR3 is TGTGCCAGCAGTTTGGGTAGCGGGCCTTACAATGAGCAGTTCTTC. This codes for CASSLGSGPYNEQFF.